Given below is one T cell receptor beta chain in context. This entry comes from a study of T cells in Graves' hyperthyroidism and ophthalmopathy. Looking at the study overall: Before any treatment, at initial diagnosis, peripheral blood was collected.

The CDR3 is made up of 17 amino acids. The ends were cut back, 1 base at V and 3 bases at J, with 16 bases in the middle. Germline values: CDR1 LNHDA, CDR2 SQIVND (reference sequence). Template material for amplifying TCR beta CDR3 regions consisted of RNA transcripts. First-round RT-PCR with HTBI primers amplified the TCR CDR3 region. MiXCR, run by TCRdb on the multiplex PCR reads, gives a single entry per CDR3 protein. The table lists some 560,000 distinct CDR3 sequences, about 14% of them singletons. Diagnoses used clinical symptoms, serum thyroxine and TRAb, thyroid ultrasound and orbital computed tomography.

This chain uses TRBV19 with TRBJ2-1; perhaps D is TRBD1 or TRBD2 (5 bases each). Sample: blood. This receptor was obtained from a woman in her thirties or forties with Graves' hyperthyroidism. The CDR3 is CASSIVGPSPIYNEQFF. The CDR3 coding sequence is TGTGCCAGTAGTATAGTGGGACCTTCGCCCATCTACAATGAGCAGTTCTTC.